Here is one T cell receptor beta chain with its context. Original data processing: Nucleated cell number was recorded as an estimate derived from reference gene primer amplification. Only in-frame clones appear in the TCRdb table, and some are missing; sequencing was by immunoSEQ multiplex PCR. Clonal size and the V and J genes are those of that table, whereas D and trimming came from the DNA. Of hundreds of thousands of clones listed, 89% were seen once; the top ten hold roughly 4%. The entry originates in a study of blood T cell repertoires in COVID-19. Study-level background: Spain, Italy and the United States supplied samples that represented acute and convalescent COVID-19. In each case, the material was cDNA or gDNA derived from T cells, B-cell-depleted T cells, or PBMCs.

CDR1 is LNHDA, CDR2 SQIVND, per germline (reference sequence). V lost 5 bases, J lost 19 bases, and 7 bases stayed unmatched. The CDR3 extends over 11 amino acids. The sequence was collected from a woman aged 25 to 39 with acute COVID-19. The gene calls are TRBV19 and TRBJ1-6; TRBD1 aligns across 8 bases. The sequenced sample was PBMCs or T cells enriched from blood (not recorded which). DNA for the CDR3: TGTGCCAGTAGTGGGCAGGGGGCGGTTCACTTT. Translation: CASSGQGAVHF.